This T cell receptor (beta chain) is drawn from a study of synovial regulatory T cells in juvenile arthritis. Findings and limits, study-wide: Inflammation-associated Treg cells in blood had less TCR diversity than the remaining blood Treg cells. Synovial Treg CDR3 sequences overlapped more with iaTregs than other circulating Tregs.

To note about this clone: Antigen: not known.

The protocol was immunoSEQ multiplex PCR, while the TCRdb copy is restricted to in-frame clones and leaves out a portion. This sample's table has some 9,800 clones. The CDR3 is made up of 16 amino acids. DNA is not on record. The germline V gene has CDR1 MGHRA and CDR2 YSYEKL. Donors were 11 juvenile idiopathic arthritis patients with active disease. Patients were aged median 11.6 years with disease lasting median around 7 years. Material: Treg cells from blood. Subset of the sample: remaining (HLA-DR-negative) circulating blood Treg cells. This sequence joins TRBV4-1 and TRBJ1-1; with no DNA, the TCRdb D assignment of TRBD1 cannot be verified. The receptor comes from a donor younger than 30 with juvenile idiopathic arthritis. The CDR3 loop is CASSQRKTGVIAEAFF.